This entry lists 18 T cell receptor beta chains sequenced from one sample in a study of blood T cells in healthy people across ages. For the second PCR, which ran for roughly 6 to 12 cycles, a sample-barcoded 5' primer and a J-beta primer mix were used. TCRdb reprocessed the 5' RACE reads with MiXCR, giving one entry per CDR3 protein. Of 550,000 to 650,000 distinct CDR3 sequences listed, approximately 30% are singletons. Material: blood. The receptors come from a woman of 80 years or more in good health.

This clonotype was picked up a small number of times. The V gene is TRBV15, the J gene TRBJ1-4; a weak D match, TRBD1 (5 bases). Germline V gene data show CDR1 as LNHNV and CDR2 as YYDKDF (reference sequence). The ends were cut back, 2 bases at V and 5 bases at J, with 12 bases in the middle. The CDR3 totals 15 residues. The CDR3 is CATSRSGPGNEKLFF. DNA of the CDR3: TGTGCCACCAGCAGATCTGGGCCAGGGAATGAAAAACTGTTTTTT.

This clonotype has a handful of counts. The chain uses TRBV7-6 and TRBJ1-1; no firm D call. Trimming shortened V by 2 bases and J by 4 bases, and 8 bases separated the two germline ends. Germline V CDR1 and CDR2: SGHVS, FNYEAQ. The CDR3 runs 13 residues. The CDR3 is CASSLYAGTEAFF. CDR3 coding DNA: TGTGCCAGCAGCTTATATGCGGGCACTGAAGCTTTCTTT.

Notes on this clonotype: Possible read error: a much larger clone is one base away. The chain joins TRBV5-1 to TRBJ2-1; 7 bases fit TRBD2. The J call is uncertain, as TRBJ2-7 better fits the DNA end. The CDR3 has 16 amino acids. CDR1 and CDR2 (germline): SGHRS, YFSETQ. CDR3 coding DNA: TGCGCCAGCAGGTCCAGCGGGACGAGCTCCTACAATGAGCAGTACTTC. Its translation is CASRSSGTSSYNEQYF.

This clonotype appeared a few times. The V and J genes are TRBV20-1 and TRBJ2-1, with TRBD2 matching 10 bases. The J call could be wrong; TRBJ2-7 is a better fit for the DNA end. Germline CDR1 and CDR2: DFQATT and SNEGSKA (reference sequence). This CDR3 region has 18 residues. CDR3 DNA: TGCAGTGCTAGAAGATACCTAGCGGGGGTTAGCTCCTACAATGAGCAGTACTTC. Its translation: CSARRYLAGVSSYNEQYF.

This clonotype was found a few times. The gene calls are TRBV9 and TRBJ2-2; a possible D gene is TRBD2 (7 bases). Trimming removed 3 bases from V and 5 bases from J, with 17 bases in between. Germline V lookup: CDR1 SGDLS, CDR2 YYNGEE. The CDR3 runs 16 residues. The DNA of the CDR3 is TGTGCCAGCAGCGCTCTTACGGGGGGCGCGACCGGGGAGCTGTTTTTT. It specifies CASSALTGGATGELFF. The complete variable domain, with remaining parts taken from reference TRBV9 and TRBJ2-2, reads DSGVTQTPKHLITATGQRVTLRCSPRSGDLSVYWYQQSLDQGLQFLIQYYNGEERAKGNILERFSAQQFPDLHSELNLSSLELGDSALYFCASSALTGGATGELFFGEGSRLTVL.

The table lists this clonotype with many counts. J is TRBJ1-2 and V is TRBV7-9; D unclear. V was pared by 5 bases and J by 4 bases, with 17 bases between. Per germline, CDR1 SEHNR and CDR2 FQNEAQ (reference sequence). This CDR3 is built from 15 residues. CDR3 nucleotides: TGTGCCAGCAGCCCATCCGGTCTCGGAGGCTATGGCTACACCTTC. This translates into CASSPSGLGGYGYTF. The variable domain in full, completed from reference TRBV7-9 and TRBJ1-2, reads DTGVSQNPRHKITKRGQNVTFRCDPISEHNRLYWYRQTLGQGPEFLTYFQNEAQLEKSRLLSDRFSAERPKGSFSTLEIQRTEQGDSAMYLCASSPSGLGGYGYTFGSGTRLTVV.

This clonotype showed up many times. The junction and the germline gene differ at one end; a read error may be behind it. The V and J genes are TRBV7-7 and TRBJ2-3, with D possibly matching TRBD1 (6 bases). Germline-derived CDR1 and CDR2 are SSHAT and FNYEAQ (reference sequence). The CDR3 consists of 13 residues. The CDR3 DNA reads TGTGCTAGCAGTCCTACAGGGCGGGATACGCAGTATTTT. Translating gives CASSPTGRDTQYF.

The chain is built from TRBV4-3 and TRBJ2-7, with D hard to call. Germline V gene lookup returns CDR1 LGHNA and CDR2 YSLEER. Trimming removed 4 bases from V and 3 bases from J, with 13 bases in between. This CDR3 contains 14 residues. CDR3 DNA sequence: TGCGCCAGCAGCCCCGGTCTTACGAACTACGAGCAGTACTTC. Translated: CASSPGLTNYEQYF.

V gene TRBV6-2 or TRBV6-3 combines with J gene TRBJ1-5; D gene uncertain. V lost 6 bases and J 1 base, leaving 10 bases between the germline ends. CDR3 length: 14 amino acids. Per germline, CDR1 MNHEY and CDR2 SVGEGT. CDR3 coding DNA: TGTGCCAGCAGGTACGGAGGGAGCAATCAGCCCCAGCATTTT. Translation: CASRYGGSNQPQHF.

This rearrangement joins TRBV7-9 to TRBJ1-6; D gene ambiguous. V was cut by 4 bases and J by 11 bases, with 9 bases left in between. From germline, CDR1 is SEHNR and CDR2 FQNEAQ (reference sequence). The CDR3 spans 12 residues. CDR3 DNA sequence: TGTGCCAGCAGCTCCCCTCGGACACCCCTCCACTTT. Encoded protein: CASSSPRTPLHF.

This clonotype showed up many times. It may be a read error: a sequence one base away is much more abundant. This chain joins TRBV5-1 and TRBJ2-1; the D gene is possibly TRBD2 (5 bases). This CDR3 has 14 residues. Between the trimmed V and J ends, which lost 3 bases and 5 bases, there was a span of 12 bases. CDR1 and CDR2 (germline): SGHRS, YFSETQ. CDR3 loop: CASSWDSRDNEQFF. CDR3 coding DNA: TGCGCCAGCAGCTGGGATTCGCGGGACAATGAGCAGTTCTTC.

This clonotype was found a few times. The CDR3 bases are TGCAGTGCTAGACTGGAGAACACCGGGGAGCTGTTTTTT. Amino acid sequence: CSARLENTGELFF. The chain has TRBV20-1 and TRBJ2-2; no firm D call. This CDR3 has 13 amino acids. CDR1 is DFQATT, CDR2 SNEGSKA, per germline (reference sequence). Trimming removed 2 bases from V and 1 base from J, with 5 bases in between.

CDR3 residues: CASILDSSNEKLFF. CDR3 coding DNA: TGTGCCAGCATCTTAGACAGCTCTAATGAAAAACTGTTTTTT. The chain has TRBV6-6 and TRBJ1-4; the D gene is possibly TRBD1 (5 bases). Deletions cut 7 bases from V and 3 bases from J, with 12 bases between. The CDR3 length is 14 residues. Germline CDR1 MNHNY, CDR2 SVGAGI (reference sequence).

This clonotype was counted only a few times. The chain couples TRBV18 to TRBJ2-6; no reliable D call. The CDR3 has 17 amino acids. Trimming took 1 base from V and 0 from J, leaving 10 bases between them. In germline, CDR1 is KGHSH, CDR2 LQKENI. CDR3 nucleotide sequence: TGTGCCAGCTCACCACTCTCTCGGGTCTCTGGGGCCAACGTCCTGACTTTC. It translates to CASSPLSRVSGANVLTF.

This clonotype was counted only a few times. This CDR3 reads CASSQVGSGYTF. CDR3 DNA sequence: TGCGCCAGCAGCCAAGTGGGGAGTGGCTACACCTTC. This rearrangement joins TRBV4-1 to TRBJ1-2; D not certain. Germline CDR1 reads MGHRA; CDR2 reads YSYEKL. V gave up 1 base and J gave up 7 bases, with 7 bases separating them. The CDR3 runs to 12 residues.

This clonotype was seen repeatedly, ten times or more. This may be a read error: a much more frequent sequence differs by one nucleotide. The gene calls are TRBV2 and TRBJ2-7; D unresolved. The CDR3 consists of 13 residues. CDR1 and CDR2 from the germline V gene are SNHLY and FYNNEI. Trimming removed 6 bases from V and 0 bases from J, with 9 bases in between. The CDR3 region is CASRPSSSYEQYF. The CDR3 nucleotides read TGTGCCAGCAGGCCCTCCTCCTCCTACGAGCAGTACTTC.

About this clonotype: With a much larger clone just one base away, this may be a read error. The chain carries TRBV7-2 and TRBJ2-1; 7 bases are shared with TRBD1. Germline V lookup: CDR1 SGHTA, CDR2 FQGNSA. V lost 5 bases, J lost 13 bases, and 14 bases stayed unmatched. This CDR3 is 14 amino acids long. CDR3 amino acids: CASSPFGQGETQFF. The CDR3 coding sequence is TGTGCCAGCAGCCCGTTTGGTCAGGGGGAGACCCAGTTCTTC.

The chain is built from TRBV7-2 and TRBJ1-5; D not resolved. The CDR3 is 14 amino acids. Trimming removed 3 bases from V and 7 bases from J, with 13 bases in between. CDR1 and CDR2 from the germline V gene are SGHTA and FQGNSA. CDR3 in DNA: TGTGCCAGCAGCTTTAATAGTCCCGGCCAGCCCCAGCATTTT. The encoded protein is CASSFNSPGQPQHF. Together with reference TRBV7-2 and TRBJ1-5, the CDR3 gives the full variable domain: GAGVSQSPSNKVTEKGKDVELRCDPISGHTALYWYRQSLGQGLEFLIYFQGNSAPDKSGLPSDRFSAERTGGSVSTLTIQRTQQEDSAVYLCASSFNSPGQPQHFGDGTRLSIL.